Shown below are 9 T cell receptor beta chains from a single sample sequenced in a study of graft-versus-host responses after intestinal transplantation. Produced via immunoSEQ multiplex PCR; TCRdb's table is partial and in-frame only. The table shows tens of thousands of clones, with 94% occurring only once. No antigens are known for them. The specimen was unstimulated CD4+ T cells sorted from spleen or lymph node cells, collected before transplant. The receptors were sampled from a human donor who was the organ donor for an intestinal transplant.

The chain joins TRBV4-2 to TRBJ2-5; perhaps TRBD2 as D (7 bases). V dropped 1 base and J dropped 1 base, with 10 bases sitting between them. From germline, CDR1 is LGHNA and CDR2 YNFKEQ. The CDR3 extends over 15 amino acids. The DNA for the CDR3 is TGTGCCAGCAGCCAAGTAGGGGGGGCCCAAGAGACCCAGTACTTC. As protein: CASSQVGGAQETQYF.

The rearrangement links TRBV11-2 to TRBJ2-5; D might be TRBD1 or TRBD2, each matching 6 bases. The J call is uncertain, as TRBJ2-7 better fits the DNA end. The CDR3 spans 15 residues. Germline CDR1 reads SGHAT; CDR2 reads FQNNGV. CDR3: CASSLPGAQGYEQYF. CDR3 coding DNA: TGTGCCAGCAGCTTACCGGGGGCGCAGGGTTACGAGCAGTACTTC.

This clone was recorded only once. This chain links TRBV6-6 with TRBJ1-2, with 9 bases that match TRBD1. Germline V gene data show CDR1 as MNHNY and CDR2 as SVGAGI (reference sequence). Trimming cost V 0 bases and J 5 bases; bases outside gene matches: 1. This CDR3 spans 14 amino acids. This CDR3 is CASSYSGQGYGYTF. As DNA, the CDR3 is TGTGCCAGCAGTTACTCCGGACAGGGGTATGGCTACACCTTC.

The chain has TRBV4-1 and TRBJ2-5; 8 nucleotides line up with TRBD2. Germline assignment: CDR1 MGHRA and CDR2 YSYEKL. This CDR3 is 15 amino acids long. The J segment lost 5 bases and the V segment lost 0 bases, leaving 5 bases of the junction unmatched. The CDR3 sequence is CASSQEGRGGETQYF. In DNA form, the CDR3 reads TGCGCCAGCAGCCAAGAGGGTCGGGGGGGCGAGACCCAGTACTTC.

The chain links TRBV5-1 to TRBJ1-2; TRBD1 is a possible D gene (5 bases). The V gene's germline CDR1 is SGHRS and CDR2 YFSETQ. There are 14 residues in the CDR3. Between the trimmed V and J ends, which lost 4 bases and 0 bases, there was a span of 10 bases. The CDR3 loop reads CASSPMGANYGYTF. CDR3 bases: TGCGCCAGCAGCCCCATGGGGGCTAACTATGGCTACACCTTC.

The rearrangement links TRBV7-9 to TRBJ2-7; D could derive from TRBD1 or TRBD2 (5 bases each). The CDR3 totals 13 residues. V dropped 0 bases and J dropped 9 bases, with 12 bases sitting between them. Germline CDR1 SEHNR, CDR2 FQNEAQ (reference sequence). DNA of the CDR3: TGTGCCAGCAGCTTAGCTCCCCAGGGAGTGCAGTACTTC. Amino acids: CASSLAPQGVQYF. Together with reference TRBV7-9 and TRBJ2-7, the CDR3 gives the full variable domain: DTGVSQNPRHKITKRGQNVTFRCDPISEHNRLYWYRQTLGQGPEFLTYFQNEAQLEKSRLLSDRFSAERPKGSFSTLEIQRTEQGDSAMYLCASSLAPQGVQYFGPGTRLTVT.

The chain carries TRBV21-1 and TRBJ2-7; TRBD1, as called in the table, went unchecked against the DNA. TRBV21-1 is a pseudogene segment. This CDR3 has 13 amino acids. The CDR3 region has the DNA TGTGCCAGCAGCAAAGACAGCTCCTACGAGCAGTACTTC. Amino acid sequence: CASSKDSSYEQYF.

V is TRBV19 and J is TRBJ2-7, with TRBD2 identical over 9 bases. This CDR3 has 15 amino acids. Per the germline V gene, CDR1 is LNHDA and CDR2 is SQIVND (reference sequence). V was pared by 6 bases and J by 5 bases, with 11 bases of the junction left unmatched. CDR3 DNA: TGTGCCAGTAGGCCCGCGGGGGCGGGGGGGGACGAGCAGTACTTC. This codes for CASRPAGAGGDEQYF.

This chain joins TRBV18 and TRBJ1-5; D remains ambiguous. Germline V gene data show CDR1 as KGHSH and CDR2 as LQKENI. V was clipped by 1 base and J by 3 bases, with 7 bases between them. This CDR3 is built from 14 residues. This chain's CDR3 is CASSPQGANQPQHF. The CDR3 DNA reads TGTGCCAGCTCACCACAGGGCGCCAATCAGCCCCAGCATTTT.